This is a list of T cell receptor beta chains from one sample in a study of T-cell reconstitution after alpha-beta-depleted transplantation in children. TCRdb reanalysed the PCR reads using MiXCR and keeps one entry per CDR3 protein. The data contain over 120,000 distinct CDR3 sequences, 8.8% of them seen just once; the ten biggest clones take up 15% to 20%. The material was PBMCs, mostly from graft donor cells, obtained 180 days after TCRalphabeta/CD19-depleted stem cell transplant. The receptor set was obtained from a female patient aged 2-9 years who had a stem cell transplant for congenital amegakaryocytic thrombocytopenia, so the T cells may come from the graft donor. Both conserved end residues are part of each CDR3. A D gene is named only where the DNA matches it firmly. Clone size is shown for a subset of rows, as once, few, many or a class of expanded clone.

clone_size j_call d_call v_call cdr3_aa cdr3_nt
. TRBJ2-3 TRBD2 TRBV20-1 CSASGLAGPTDTQYF TGCAGTGCTTCTGGACTAGCGGGGCCGACAGATACGCAGTATTTT
many TRBJ2-5 . TRBV7-2 CASSLGSWGETQYF TGTGCCAGCAGCTTAGGTTCTTGGGGAGAGACCCAGTACTTC
many TRBJ2-3 . TRBV5-5 CASSLALRGATDTQYF TGTGCCAGCAGCTTGGCCCTCAGGGGGGCGACAGATACGCAGTATTTT
few TRBJ1-3 . TRBV20-1 CSAPLGGTGNTIYF TGCAGTGCCCCGCTAGGGGGAACTGGAAACACCATATATTTT
many TRBJ2-7 TRBD2 TRBV20-1 CSARERGRKNYEQYF TGCAGTGCAAGAGAGCGGGGGAGGAAGAACTACGAGCAGTACTTC
many TRBJ1-4 . TRBV6-5 CASSSYTENNEKLFF TGTGCCAGCAGTTCCTACACAGAGAACAATGAAAAACTGTTTTTT
many TRBJ2-7 . TRBV20-1 CSARLNKQGGREQYF TGCAGTGCTAGACTCAATAAACAGGGAGGGCGCGAGCAGTACTTC
many TRBJ2-7 . TRBV7-8 CASSSEHEQYF TGTGCCAGCAGCTCCGAACACGAGCAGTACTTC
. TRBJ2-7 . TRBV9 CASSVRGVGNEQYF TGTGCCAGCAGCGTAAGGGGGGTTGGGAACGAGCAGTACTTC
. TRBJ2-3 TRBD2 TRBV23-1 CASTRRTSAGTDTQYF TGCGCCAGCACTCGCCGGACTAGCGCTGGCACAGATACGCAGTATTTT
many TRBJ2-1 . TRBV20-1 CSAKWANEQFF TGCAGTGCCAAATGGGCGAATGAGCAGTTCTTC
many TRBJ2-7 . TRBV20-1 CSAREIYEQYF TGCAGTGCTAGAGAAATATACGAGCAGTACTTC
few TRBJ1-6 . TRBV20-1 CSARGGKGFQNSPLHF TGCAGTGCTAGAGGAGGAAAGGGGTTCCAGAATTCACCCCTCCACTTT
medium-sized TRBJ1-1 . TRBV14 CASSHSRNTEAFF TGTGCCAGCAGCCATTCGCGGAACACTGAAGCTTTCTTT
. TRBJ2-7 . TRBV5-1 CASSLEGSGRGGPYEQYF TGCGCCAGCAGCTTGGAAGGGTCAGGGCGGGGTGGACCCTACGAGCAGTACTTC
few TRBJ2-1 TRBD2 TRBV5-1 CASSPLAGVNYNEQFF TGCGCCAGCAGCCCCTTAGCGGGAGTCAACTACAATGAGCAGTTCTTC
many TRBJ1-5 . TRBV6-5 CASSYSYDQPQHF TGTGCCAGCAGTTACTCGTATGATCAGCCCCAGCATTTT
many TRBJ1-2 . TRBV29-1 CSVDDTYGYTF TGCAGCGTTGATGACACCTATGGCTACACCTTC
. TRBJ2-7 . TRBV12-3/TRBV12-4 CASSLGSKQYF TGTGCCAGCAGTTTAGGCAGCAAGCAGTACTTC